The clone carrying this T cell receptor beta chain appeared a few times. The antigen remains unidentified. Samples were assayed with immunoSEQ v3.0 at survey level. Sequencing was performed with immunoSEQ multiplex PCR; in TCRdb, only in-frame clones are kept and a portion is missing. The profile shows tens of thousands of clones, 85% to 90% of them singletons. This record comes from a study of long-term antiretroviral therapy in people with HIV. Study details: Sampling started about a decade before the 2015 immediate-ART recommendation. Regarding the study as a whole: Among HIV repertoires, CDR3 length ranges were narrower than those of controls.

Germline CDR1 ENHRY, CDR2 SYGVKD. This CDR3 has 17 amino acids. V was pared by 6 bases and J by 7 bases, with 18 bases of the junction left unmatched. The source of this sequence is a man aged 40-50 years with HIV. Specimen: unsorted PBMCs, collected 4.8 to 5 years after starting antiretroviral therapy. The V and J genes are TRBV10-3 and TRBJ2-7, with TRBD1 identical over 10 bases. The DNA for the CDR3 is TGTGCCATCAGAACCGGGACAGGGGTATACGTTGGAGGGGAGCAGTACTTC. Translation gives CAIRTGTGVYVGGEQYF.